The rows below give T cell receptor beta chains drawn from one sample of a study of blood T cell repertoires in COVID-19. Method: immunoSEQ multiplex PCR; TCRdb's copy keeps in-frame clones and lacks some. This table has hundreds of thousands of clones, about nine tenths appearing once. The specimen sequenced was peripheral blood. All receptors derive from a woman in her 30s with active or convalescent COVID-19. Each CDR3 is given with its conserved first and last residue. D genes are given only for firm matches.

J gene: TRBJ2-5; V gene: TRBV12-5; D gene: NA; CDR3 protein: CASGPQGGTQYF
J gene: TRBJ2-6; V gene: TRBV6-6; D gene: NA; CDR3 protein: CATTERASGANVLTF
J gene: TRBJ2-1; V gene: TRBV6-5; D gene: TRBD2; CDR3 protein: CASRASGGDYNEQFF
J gene: TRBJ1-4; V gene: TRBV28; D gene: TRBD1; CDR3 protein: CASSFSQGGEKLFF
J gene: TRBJ2-5; V gene: TRBV20-1; D gene: TRBD2; CDR3 protein: CSASLAGGRETQYF
J gene: TRBJ1-2; V gene: TRBV5-1; D gene: NA; CDR3 protein: CASGEDSTSMRYTF
J gene: TRBJ1-3; V gene: TRBV5-5; D gene: TRBD1; CDR3 protein: CASSGGTGAHGNTIYF
J gene: TRBJ1-2; V gene: TRBV27; D gene: NA; CDR3 protein: CAVSRGAGINYGYTF
J gene: TRBJ2-3; V gene: TRBV4-2; D gene: NA; CDR3 protein: CASSQDDSSTDTQYF
J gene: TRBJ2-6; V gene: TRBV5-8; D gene: NA; CDR3 protein: CASSLAEGGPLPSGANVLTF
J gene: TRBJ1-1; V gene: TRBV11-2; D gene: NA; CDR3 protein: CASSLPSAGNTEAFF
J gene: TRBJ1-1; V gene: TRBV30; D gene: NA; CDR3 protein: CASLPRGIMNTEAFF
J gene: TRBJ1-1; V gene: TRBV19; D gene: NA; CDR3 protein: CASKWTESLEAFF
J gene: TRBJ1-1; V gene: TRBV28; D gene: TRBD1; CDR3 protein: CASSFLGTAMNTEAFF
J gene: TRBJ2-1; V gene: TRBV29-1; D gene: TRBD2; CDR3 protein: CSVKVLAGGPEQFF
J gene: TRBJ1-6; V gene: TRBV4-1; D gene: NA; CDR3 protein: CASSQDSGTPLHF
J gene: TRBJ2-7; V gene: TRBV5-1; D gene: TRBD1; CDR3 protein: CASSLGTGHYEQYF
J gene: TRBJ1-1; V gene: TRBV4-1; D gene: NA; CDR3 protein: CASSQATANTEAFF
J gene: TRBJ1-4; V gene: TRBV5-1; D gene: TRBD1; CDR3 protein: CASSWDRGADEKLFF
J gene: TRBJ2-1; V gene: TRBV6-5; D gene: TRBD1; CDR3 protein: CASRGQVYNEQFF
J gene: TRBJ2-7; V gene: TRBV7-2; D gene: TRBD1; CDR3 protein: CASSPGDRVREQYF
J gene: TRBJ2-3; V gene: TRBV5-1; D gene: TRBD2; CDR3 protein: CASSFGSGSLDTQYF
J gene: TRBJ1-3; V gene: TRBV7-9; D gene: NA; CDR3 protein: CASSLGLNTIYF
J gene: TRBJ1-5; V gene: TRBV6-6; D gene: TRBD1; CDR3 protein: CASSRKGQSNQPQHF
J gene: TRBJ2-3; V gene: TRBV5-1; D gene: TRBD2; CDR3 protein: CASSTRTSGSTDTQYF
J gene: TRBJ1-2; V gene: TRBV30; D gene: NA; CDR3 protein: CAWSGGGNGYTF
J gene: TRBJ1-1; V gene: TRBV7-6; D gene: NA; CDR3 protein: CASSSAGSGNTEAFF
J gene: TRBJ2-2; V gene: TRBV5-1; D gene: NA; CDR3 protein: CASSLGGTDNTGELFF
J gene: TRBJ1-5; V gene: TRBV7-8; D gene: NA; CDR3 protein: CASSLDAEGYNQPQHF
J gene: TRBJ1-1; V gene: TRBV30; D gene: NA; CDR3 protein: CAWTSVQHTEAFF
J gene: TRBJ1-1; V gene: TRBV2; D gene: NA; CDR3 protein: CASRKGQMNTEAFF
J gene: TRBJ2-7; V gene: TRBV11-2; D gene: TRBD1; CDR3 protein: CASSTPQGVIYEQYF
J gene: TRBJ2-6; V gene: TRBV10-3; D gene: NA; CDR3 protein: CAISESGQRAPLSGANVLTF
J gene: TRBJ1-2; V gene: TRBV19; D gene: TRBD1; CDR3 protein: CASSSRPGTGFIYGYTF
J gene: TRBJ1-2; V gene: TRBV6-6; D gene: TRBD1; CDR3 protein: CASTGQDNYGYTF
J gene: TRBJ1-1; V gene: TRBV6-5; D gene: TRBD1; CDR3 protein: CASRGRQGHTEAFF
J gene: TRBJ1-2; V gene: TRBV11-2; D gene: TRBD1; CDR3 protein: CASSPLVLDRVPGYTF
J gene: TRBJ1-1; V gene: TRBV7-8; D gene: TRBD1; CDR3 protein: CASSLQGGGTEAFF